This entry is about one TCR beta chain. No antigen is known for it. This entry comes from a study of OX40 agonist ivuxolimab in advanced cancers. Background on the study: Partial responses were observed in three patients, of whom one had hepatocellular carcinoma and two had cutaneous melanoma.

General study points: Blood T cells, both CD4+ and CD8+, expanded clonally by week 6 at 0.1 to 3.0 mg/kg.

V lost 3 bases, J lost 0 bases, and 12 bases lay in between. This CDR3 region has 17 residues. The germline V gene has CDR1 SGHTA and CDR2 FQGNSA. Clones were sequenced by immunoSEQ multiplex PCR, and TCRdb holds only the in-frame ones, with some missing. The repertoire holds about 71,000 clones, around nine tenths seen once, with around 2.1% in the top ten. The sequences come from CD4+ or CD8+ T cells sorted from blood, collected in a trial of the OX40 agonist ivuxolimab. The sequence was obtained from an adult with an advanced solid tumor such as melanoma, head and neck, liver or kidney cancer. The chain joins TRBV7-2 to TRBJ2-6, with no clear D. CDR3 amino acids: CASSFRYSTSGANVLTF. The CDR3 nucleotides read TGTGCCAGCAGCTTTAGGTATTCTACCTCTGGGGCCAACGTCCTGACTTTC.